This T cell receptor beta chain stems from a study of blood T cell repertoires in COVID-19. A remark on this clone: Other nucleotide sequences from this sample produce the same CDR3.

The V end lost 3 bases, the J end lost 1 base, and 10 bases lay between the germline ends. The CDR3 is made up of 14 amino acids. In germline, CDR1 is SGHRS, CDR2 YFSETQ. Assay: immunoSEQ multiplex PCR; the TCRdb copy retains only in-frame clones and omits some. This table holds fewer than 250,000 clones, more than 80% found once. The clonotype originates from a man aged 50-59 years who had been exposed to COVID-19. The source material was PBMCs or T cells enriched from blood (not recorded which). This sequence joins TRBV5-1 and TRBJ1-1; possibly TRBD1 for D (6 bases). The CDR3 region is CASSSGQPNTEAFF. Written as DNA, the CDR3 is TGCGCCAGCAGCTCCGGACAGCCGAACACTGAAGCTTTCTTT.